The sequence of this T cell receptor (beta chain) was determined in a study of T-cell reconstitution after alpha-beta-depleted transplantation in children. Study-wide results and caveats: From newly produced T cells came most of the T-cell counts and diversity one year after transplant. In patients about two months after transplant, alpha-beta T cells reportedly arose from several hundred expanded graft clones.

J lost 4 bases, V lost 0 bases, and 9 bases had no gene match. Looked up from germline, CDR1 is LGHNA and CDR2 is YSLEER. CDR3 size: 18 residues. Unique molecular identifiers featured in how the TCRbeta library was prepared. TCRdb ran MiXCR on the PCR reads and lists one entry per CDR3 protein. The sample holds about 340,000 distinct CDR3 sequences, roughly 17% seen once. This clonotype was counted only a few times. Its antigen is unknown. This sequence was found in a male patient between 2 and 10 years old who had a stem cell transplant for acute lymphoblastic leukemia, so the T cells may come from the graft donor. The sequenced sample was PBMCs, mostly from graft donor cells, obtained 360 days after TCRalphabeta/CD19-depleted stem cell transplant. The chain combines TRBV4-3 with TRBJ2-2; 9 bases match TRBD1. The CDR3 region is CASSQDWRQGGSTGELFF. DNA for the CDR3: TGCGCCAGCAGCCAAGATTGGAGACAGGGGGGTAGCACCGGGGAGCTGTTTTTT.